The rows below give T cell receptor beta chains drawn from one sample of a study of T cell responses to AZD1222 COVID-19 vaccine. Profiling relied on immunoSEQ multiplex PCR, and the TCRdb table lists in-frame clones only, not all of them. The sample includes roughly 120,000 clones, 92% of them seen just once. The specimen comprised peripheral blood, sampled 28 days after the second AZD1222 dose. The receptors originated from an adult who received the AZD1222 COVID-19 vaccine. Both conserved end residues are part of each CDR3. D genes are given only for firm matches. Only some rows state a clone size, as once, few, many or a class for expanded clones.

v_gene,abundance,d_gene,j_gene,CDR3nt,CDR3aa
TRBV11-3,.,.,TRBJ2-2,TGTGCCAGCAGCCTACAAAACACCGGGGAGCTGTTTTTT,CASSLQNTGELFF
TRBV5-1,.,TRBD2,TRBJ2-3,TGCGCCAGCAGCTTGGGGCTAGCGGGGGTCTCAGATACGCAGTATTTT,CASSLGLAGVSDTQYF
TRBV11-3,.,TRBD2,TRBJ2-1,TGTGCCAGCAGCTTTACCGGAATAGCGGGTCGGAATGAGCAGTTCTTC,CASSFTGIAGRNEQFF
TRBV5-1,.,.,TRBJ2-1,TGCGCCAGCAGCAGCGTGTGGGACAATGAGCAGTTCTTC,CASSSVWDNEQFF
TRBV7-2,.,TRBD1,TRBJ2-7,TGTGCCAGCAGCCCTCGACAGGGTAGAGGGCCCTACGAGCAGTACTTC,CASSPRQGRGPYEQYF
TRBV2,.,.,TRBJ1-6,TGTGCCAGCAGTGAAACAGGACCCAATTCACCCCTCCACTTT,CASSETGPNSPLHF
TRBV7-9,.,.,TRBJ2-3,TGTGCCAGCAGCTTAGGGACAGTAGCTAGCACAGATACGCAGTATTTT,CASSLGTVASTDTQYF
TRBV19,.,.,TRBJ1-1,TGTGCCAGTAGTATAGAGACATCGGACACTGAAGCTTTCTTT,CASSIETSDTEAFF
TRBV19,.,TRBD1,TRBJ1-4,TGTGCCAGTAGCCAGACAGGGACCGATGAAAAACTGTTTTTT,CASSQTGTDEKLFF
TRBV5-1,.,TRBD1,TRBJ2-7,TGCGCCAGCAGCTTGGCCGGCCAGGGGGCTTGGGACGAGCAGTACTTC,CASSLAGQGAWDEQYF
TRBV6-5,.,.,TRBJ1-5,TGTGCCAGCAGTTACTCAGGGGTTAGCAATCAGCCCCAGCATTTT,CASSYSGVSNQPQHF
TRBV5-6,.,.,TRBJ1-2,TGTGCCAGCAGCCCGGTGAGACAGATCCAGGGCTACACCTTC,CASSPVRQIQGYTF
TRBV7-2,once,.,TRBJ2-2,TGTGCCAGCACCCAACAGGTGGTGGGCGGGGAGCTGTTTTTT,CASTQQVVGGELFF
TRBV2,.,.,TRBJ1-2,TGTGCCAGCAGTGTTCTCCCGGGGGCTAACTATGGCTACACCTTC,CASSVLPGANYGYTF
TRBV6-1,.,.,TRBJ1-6,TGTGCCAGCAGTGAAGTGGTCAGTTCACCCCTCCACTTT,CASSEVVSSPLHF
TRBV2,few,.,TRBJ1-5,TGTGCCAGCAGTGAAGTCTCTGGGCTTGAGGCCCAGCATTTT,CASSEVSGLEAQHF
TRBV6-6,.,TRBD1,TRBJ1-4,TGTGCCAGCAGTGCAGGGGGCTGGGAGAAACTGTTTTTT,CASSAGGWEKLFF
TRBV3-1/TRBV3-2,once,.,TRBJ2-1,TGTGCCAGCAGCCAAGATTCGACAGGAAACTACAATGAGCAGTTCTTC,CASSQDSTGNYNEQFF
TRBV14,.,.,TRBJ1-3,TGTGCCAGCAGTATGGACAGCTCTGGAAACACCATATATTTT,CASSMDSSGNTIYF